This TCR beta chain emerged from a study of response to subunit inactivated influenza vaccine. This clonotype was observed a few times. The antigen remains unidentified. One entry per CDR3 protein, called by TCRdb with MiXCR from the RT-PCR reads. The sample records fewer than 800,000 distinct CDR3 sequences, 15% to 17% being singletons. Findings and limits, study-wide: It was the authors' suggestion that each seasonal influenza vaccination recruits few new T cells.

CDR3 length: 14 residues. The germline V gene has CDR1 KGHDR and CDR2 SFDVKD. Germline trimming cut 7 bases from V and 6 bases from J; bases unmatched to any gene: 7. The specimen was PBMCs from blood, collected 11 to 12 days after vaccination. The receptor comes from a man aged 50 to 60 who received an inactivated influenza vaccine. This chain joins TRBV24-1 and TRBJ2-1; 8 nucleotides agree with TRBD2. CDR3 sequence: CATRSAGAINEQFF. The CDR3 DNA follows: TGTGCCACCAGATCAGCGGGAGCGATCAATGAGCAGTTCTTC.